This TCR beta chain was obtained from a study of blood T cell repertoires in COVID-19. About the study: COVID-19 samples collected from the United States, Italy and Spain covered acute and convalescent phases. Sample material is recorded as cDNA or gDNA derived from T cells, B-cell-depleted T cells, or PBMCs.

Authors' processing steps: Reference gene primer amplification yielded estimated nucleated cell counts. This table comes from immunoSEQ multiplex PCR, and its TCRdb copy is limited to in-frame clones, with some not included. The V and J calls and the clone size are those of that table, but D and trimming were determined from the DNA. Here the sample spans 110,000 to 150,000 clones, less than 85% being singletons. The CDR3 has 13 residues. Trimming removed 8 bases from V and 6 bases from J; junction bases left unmatched: 3. The chain carries TRBV12-3 or TRBV12-4 and TRBJ1-5; 11 bases map to TRBD1. What was sequenced was peripheral blood. This clonotype was sampled from a human donor in a cohort sampled during active COVID-19. In DNA, the CDR3 is TGTGCCAGCCGGACAGGGGGCGTTCAGCCCCAGCATTTT. Encoded protein: CASRTGGVQPQHF.